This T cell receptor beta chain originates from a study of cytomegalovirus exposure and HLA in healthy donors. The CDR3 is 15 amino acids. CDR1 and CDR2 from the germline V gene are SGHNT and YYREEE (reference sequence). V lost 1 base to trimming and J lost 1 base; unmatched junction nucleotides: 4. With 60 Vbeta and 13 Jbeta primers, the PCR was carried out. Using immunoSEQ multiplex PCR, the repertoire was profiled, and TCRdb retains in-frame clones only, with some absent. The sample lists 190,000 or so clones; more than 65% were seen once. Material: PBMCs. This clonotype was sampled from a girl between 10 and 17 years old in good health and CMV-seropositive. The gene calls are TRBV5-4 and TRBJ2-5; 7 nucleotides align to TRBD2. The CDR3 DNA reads TGTGCCAGCAGCTTGAAGCGGGACTTCCAAGAGACCCAGTACTTC. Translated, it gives CASSLKRDFQETQYF.